The entry below gives a single TCR beta chain sequence along with its context. Its antigen is still unknown. Sequenced by immunoSEQ multiplex PCR; TCRdb stores in-frame clones only, minus some. The sample consists of fewer than 85,000 clones, under 95% of them appearing once. Sequencing was limited to surgery cases with top T cell transcript signatures in brain tissue. At least one anti-epileptic drug was given before surgery. The data belong to a study of brain T cells in children with intractable seizures. The study's findings and limits: Patients' HCMV serostatus was unknown; virus specificity rests on CDR3 similarity alone.

This CDR3 has 18 residues. The germline V and J ends were trimmed by 0 bases and 0 bases, with 18 bases remaining between them. The germline V gene encodes CDR1 SGHAT and CDR2 FQDESV (reference sequence). This receptor was identified in a boy in the first two years of life with tuberous sclerosis and intractable seizures. The J gene is TRBJ2-7, the V gene TRBV11-1; maybe TRBD1 (6 bases). Sequencing was performed on peripheral blood, taken at surgery. The CDR3 protein is CASSLATGTTISSYEQYF. The CDR3, as DNA: TGTGCCAGCAGCTTAGCGACTGGGACAACCATTAGCTCCTACGAGCAGTACTTC.